This T cell receptor beta chain emerged from a study of blood T cell repertoires in COVID-19. Study as a whole: Spain, Italy and the United States supplied samples that represented acute and convalescent COVID-19. The cDNA or gDNA used as material had been derived from T cells, B-cell-depleted T cells, or PBMCs.

Some clones are missing from TCRdb's copy, which holds only in-frame ones; the method was immunoSEQ multiplex PCR. The data contain 200,000 or so clones, approximately 83% of them singletons. V shed 2 bases and J shed 4 bases, with 8 bases lying between them. This CDR3 spans 13 amino acids. Germline V gene lookup returns CDR1 MDHEN and CDR2 SYDVKM. All enrollees were about 18 to 100 years old and from fewer than 30 US areas. Cohort allocation depended upon clinical history that participants reported. Sample: PBMCs or T cells enriched from blood (not recorded which). The sequence was collected from a woman aged 35 to 49 with acute COVID-19. The chain links TRBV28 to TRBJ1-2; D uncertain. The CDR3 is CASSLDQAYGYTF. CDR3 nucleotides: TGTGCCAGCAGTTTAGACCAGGCCTATGGCTACACCTTC.